Shown below are 2 T cell receptor beta chains from a single sample sequenced in a study of CD8 T cells in ankylosing spondylitis (dated by TCRdb to the late 2010s). Which antigens these TCRs recognize remains unknown. The paper as a whole reports these results and caveats: A TCR beta motif of about eight highly homologous amino acid variants appeared characteristic of blood from ankylosing spondylitis patients.

Library method: 5' RACE. Sequencer: Illumina HiSeq 2500. TCRdb trimmed public reads at Q25 via fastp, called clones via MiXCR and kept in-frame beta chains. Identical CDR3 proteins give one entry, which carries the most common genes and DNA. The sample table records under 850,000 distinct CDR3 sequences; around a fifth of these occur just once. Of the sample, 19% falls within the top ten clones. Material for sequencing was blood, either unsorted or a sorted T cell fraction (not recorded which). All receptors derive from a male donor with ankylosing spondylitis.

This clonotype was observed a few times. V and J are TRBV25-1 and TRBJ2-4; TRBD1 aligns across 7 bases. The J segment lost 2 bases and the V segment lost 4 bases, leaving 5 bases of the junction unmatched. CDR1 MGHDK and CDR2 SYGVNS come from the germline V gene. The CDR3 consists of 15 residues. Here the CDR3 reads CASSARDSPKNIQYF. CDR3 in DNA: TGTGCCAGCAGTGCCCGGGACAGCCCCAAAAACATTCAGTACTTC.

This clonotype appeared many times. The V and J genes are TRBV12-3 or TRBV12-4 and TRBJ2-7; D uncertain. Trimming took 6 bases from V and 6 from J, leaving 9 bases between them. The CDR3 covers 11 residues. CDR3 sequence: CASSSSTEQYF. CDR3 coding DNA: TGTGCCAGCAGCTCCAGTACCGAGCAGTACTTC.